This is a list of T cell receptor beta chains from one sample in a study of T cell repertoires in cytomegalovirus infection. TCRdb recomputed calls from the reads with MiXCR, one row per CDR3 protein. This sample has around 300,000 distinct CDR3 sequences, with 20% to 25% found just once. No antigen has been identified for these receptors. This specimen consisted of cultured PBMCs, obtained from culture after CMV antigen stimulation. The receptors here all came from a human donor in good health (CMV status not recorded). Some clones in this sample may be carry-over from other donors' samples. Each CDR3 is given with its conserved first and last residue. A D gene is named only where the DNA matches it firmly. Some rows mark clone size as missing; the rest say once, few, many or name a class of expanded clone.

>.|TRBV7-2|many|TRBJ2-7
CASSLVDEQYF
TGTGCCAGCAGCTTAGTGGACGAGCAGTACTTC
>.|TRBV4-2|many|TRBJ2-7
CASSQEYRDPLGYEQYF
TGTGCCAGCAGCCAAGAGTACCGGGACCCCCTTGGATACGAGCAGTACTTC
>TRBD1|TRBV27|.|TRBJ1-1
CASRGTGAVAEAFF
TGTGCCAGCAGAGGGACAGGGGCAGTTGCTGAAGCTTTCTTT
>.|TRBV10-3|.|TRBJ2-5
CAISEFGTFQETQYF
TGTGCCATCAGTGAGTTCGGGACCTTTCAAGAGACCCAGTACTTC
>.|TRBV20-1|.|TRBJ1-6
CSASKLGTFPDSPLHF
TGCAGTGCTAGCAAACTCGGGACATTTCCCGATTCACCCCTCCACTTT
>.|TRBV7-2|.|TRBJ1-5
CASSLAGASQHF
TGTGCCAGCAGCTTAGCGGGAGCTAGCCAGCATTTT
>.|TRBV6-8|.|TRBJ1-2
CASSNRVNYGYTF
TGTGCCAGCAGCAACAGGGTGAACTATGGCTACACCTTC
>TRBD2|TRBV15|once|TRBJ2-3
CATSREPPGLGGEGTQYF
TGTGCCACCAGCAGGGAACCGCCGGGACTAGGAGGGGAGGGTACGCAGTATTTT
>.|TRBV28|few|TRBJ1-1
CASTQSSGGTKAFF
TGTGCCAGCACCCAATCCTCGGGTGGGACGAAAGCTTTCTTT
>TRBD1|TRBV5-5|.|TRBJ2-3
CASSLSVEAGTGGTDTQYF
TGTGCCAGCAGCTTGAGTGTAGAGGCCGGGACAGGGGGCACAGATACGCAGTATTTT
>TRBD1|TRBV14|.|TRBJ2-1
CASSQEFGTGDQEQFF
TGTGCCAGCAGCCAAGAGTTTGGGACAGGGGATCAGGAGCAGTTCTTC
>TRBD2|TRBV11-2|.|TRBJ2-3
CASSLLAGGPSDTQYF
TGTGCCAGCAGCCTACTAGCGGGAGGGCCGTCAGATACGCAGTATTTT
>.|TRBV27|.|TRBJ1-1
CASRRRGDTEAFF
TGTGCCAGCAGGAGGAGAGGAGACACTGAAGCTTTCTTT
>.|TRBV2|.|TRBJ1-1
CAEHSGNTEAFF
TGTGCAGAGCACTCCGGGAACACTGAAGCTTTCTTT
>TRBD1|TRBV7-9|many|TRBJ2-5
CASSLAGQGSGETQYF
TGTGCCAGCAGCTTAGCGGGACAGGGGAGCGGAGAGACCCAGTACTTC
>.|TRBV6-2/TRBV6-3|many|TRBJ2-3
CASSYSIVGDRNTDTQYF
TGTGCCAGCAGTTACTCGATTGTGGGCGACAGGAACACAGATACGCAGTATTTT
>.|TRBV12-3/TRBV12-4|few|TRBJ2-3
CASSFSEVADTQYF
TGTGCCAGCAGTTTCTCGGAAGTGGCAGATACGCAGTATTTT
>TRBD2|TRBV6-2/TRBV6-3|.|TRBJ2-2
CASSYSTSGRGAGELFF
TGTGCCAGCAGTTACTCGACTAGCGGGAGAGGGGCCGGGGAGCTGTTTTTT
>.|TRBV12-3/TRBV12-4|many|TRBJ1-5
CASSLATTKNQPQHF
TGTGCCAGCAGTTTAGCTACCACGAAAAATCAGCCCCAGCATTTT
>TRBD2|TRBV27|.|TRBJ2-3
CASSLSGLAGGGDTQYF
TGTGCCAGCAGTTTATCAGGACTAGCGGGAGGTGGAGATACGCAGTATTTT
>TRBD2|TRBV19|few|TRBJ2-7
CASRERERYEQYF
TGTGCCAGTAGGGAGCGGGAGAGATACGAGCAGTACTTC
>.|TRBV7-6|many|TRBJ2-1
CASSLALSSYNEQFF
TGTGCCAGCAGCTTAGCGCTGAGCTCCTACAATGAGCAGTTCTTC
>TRBD2|TRBV7-6|few|TRBJ2-1
CASSSPAGVLEQFF
TGTGCCAGCAGCTCCCCAGCGGGAGTGCTTGAGCAGTTCTTC
>.|TRBV25-1|few|TRBJ1-1
CASKSGFRGTEAFF
TGTGCCAGCAAGTCCGGGTTTCGTGGGACTGAAGCTTTCTTT
>TRBD1|TRBV10-3|few|TRBJ1-5
CAISEFRGPDQPQHF
TGTGCCATCAGTGAATTTAGGGGGCCCGATCAGCCCCAGCATTTT
>TRBD2|TRBV27|.|TRBJ2-1
CASSSPPGLAGTNNEQFF
TGTGCCAGCAGTTCGCCTCCGGGACTAGCGGGAACTAACAATGAGCAGTTCTTC
>TRBD1|TRBV12-3/TRBV12-4|.|TRBJ1-2
CASRGQGAVRGYTF
TGTGCCAGCAGGGGACAGGGGGCAGTTCGTGGCTACACCTTC
>TRBD1|TRBV7-6|.|TRBJ2-3
CASSLDGHRGSGTDTQYF
TGTGCCAGCAGCTTAGATGGGCACAGGGGGTCCGGCACAGATACGCAGTATTTT
>.|TRBV6-2/TRBV6-3|few|TRBJ2-4
CASSYSATTVEYF
TGTGCCAGCAGTTACTCCGCGACAACTGTTGAGTACTTC
>TRBD1|TRBV6-6|.|TRBJ2-7
CASSYPGQGSYEQYF
TGTGCCAGCAGTTACCCGGGACAGGGAAGCTACGAGCAGTACTTC
>TRBD1|TRBV29-1|.|TRBJ2-1
CSVVQGEYNEQFF
TGCAGCGTTGTTCAGGGGGAGTACAATGAGCAGTTCTTC
>.|TRBV20-1|.|TRBJ1-5
CSANDRPQHF
TGCAGTGCAAATGACAGGCCCCAGCATTTT
>.|TRBV14|.|TRBJ2-1
CASSQGPQPLYNEQFF
TGTGCCAGCAGCCAAGGGCCGCAACCTCTATACAATGAGCAGTTCTTC
>.|TRBV7-9|.|TRBJ2-1
CASSFGRKPYNEQFF
TGTGCCAGCAGCTTCGGACGAAAACCCTACAATGAGCAGTTCTTC
>.|TRBV15|.|TRBJ2-4
CATSRDGAGSKNIQYF
TGTGCCACCAGCAGAGATGGTGCAGGGTCAAAAAACATTCAGTACTTC
>TRBD1|TRBV29-1|.|TRBJ1-2
CSVAQRGHHGYTF
TGCAGCGTGGCTCAGAGGGGGCATCATGGCTACACCTTC
>TRBD2|TRBV7-8|many|TRBJ2-7
CASSSTSAAYEQYF
TGTGCCAGCAGTTCCACTAGCGCGGCTTACGAGCAGTACTTC
>.|TRBV7-2|many|TRBJ1-1
CASRVRRRDKNTEAFF
TGTGCCAGCAGGGTTAGACGCCGGGACAAGAACACTGAAGCTTTCTTT
>.|TRBV14|few|TRBJ1-2
CASSQYGRDYGYTF
TGTGCCAGCAGCCAATACGGACGGGACTATGGCTACACCTTC
>.|TRBV28|.|TRBJ2-7
CASSLSSGSYEQYF
TGTGCCAGCAGTTTATCGAGCGGTTCCTACGAGCAGTACTTC
>TRBD2|TRBV7-7|few|TRBJ2-5
CASSSELALKETQYF
TGTGCCAGCAGCTCGGAACTAGCGTTGAAAGAGACCCAGTACTTC
>.|TRBV7-9|once|TRBJ1-2
CASSPYFGTINYGYTF
TGTGCCAGCAGCCCCTATTTTGGGACAATAAACTATGGCTACACCTTC
>TRBD2|TRBV7-2|few|TRBJ2-1
CASSLAGLASYNEQFF
TGTGCCAGCAGCTTAGCGGGACTAGCGAGTTACAATGAGCAGTTCTTC
>.|TRBV5-1|.|TRBJ1-5
CASSLGHPEGPQHF
TGCGCCAGCAGCCTCGGACACCCGGAGGGGCCCCAGCATTTT
>.|TRBV27|.|TRBJ2-2
CASSLWGENTGELFF
TGTGCCAGCAGCCTGTGGGGGGAGAACACCGGGGAGCTGTTTTTT